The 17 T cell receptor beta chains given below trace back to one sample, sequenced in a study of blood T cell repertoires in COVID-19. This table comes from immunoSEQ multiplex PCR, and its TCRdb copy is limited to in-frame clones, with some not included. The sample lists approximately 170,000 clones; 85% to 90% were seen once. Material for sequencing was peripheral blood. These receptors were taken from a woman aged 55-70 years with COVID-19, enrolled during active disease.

The CDR3 DNA is TGTGCCAGCAGCTTCAGGGGAACTACCTACGAGCAGTACTTC. This codes for CASSFRGTTYEQYF. The rearrangement joins TRBV5-8 to TRBJ2-7; a possible D gene is TRBD1 (6 bases). Trimming took off 2 bases at V and 2 bases at J, with 11 bases between the two ends. The CDR3 loop spans 14 amino acids. Germline CDR1 reads SGHTS; CDR2 reads YDEGEE.

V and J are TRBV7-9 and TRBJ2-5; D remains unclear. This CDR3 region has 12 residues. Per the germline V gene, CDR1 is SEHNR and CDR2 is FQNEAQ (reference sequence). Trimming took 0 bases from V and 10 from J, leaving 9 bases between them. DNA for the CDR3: TGTGCCAGCAGCTTAGCGTCGAGCGACCAGTACTTC. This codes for CASSLASSDQYF.

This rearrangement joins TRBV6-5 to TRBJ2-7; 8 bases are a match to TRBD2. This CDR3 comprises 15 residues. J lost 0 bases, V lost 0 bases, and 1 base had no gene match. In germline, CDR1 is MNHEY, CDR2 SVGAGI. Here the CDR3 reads CASSYSSGNSYEQYF. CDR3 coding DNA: TGTGCCAGCAGTTACTCTAGCGGGAACTCCTACGAGCAGTACTTC.

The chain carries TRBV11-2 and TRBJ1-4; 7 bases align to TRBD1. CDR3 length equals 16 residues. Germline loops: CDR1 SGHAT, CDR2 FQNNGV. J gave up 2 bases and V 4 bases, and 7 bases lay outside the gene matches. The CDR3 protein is CASSWPKQGTNEKLFF. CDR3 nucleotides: TGTGCCAGCAGCTGGCCCAAACAGGGGACTAATGAAAAACTGTTTTTT.

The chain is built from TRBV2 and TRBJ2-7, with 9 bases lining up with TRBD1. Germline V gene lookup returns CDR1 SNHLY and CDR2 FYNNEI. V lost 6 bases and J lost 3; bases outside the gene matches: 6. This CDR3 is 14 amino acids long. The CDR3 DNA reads TGTGCCAGCAGCGGGGACAGGGAAATCTACGAGCAGTACTTC. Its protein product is CASSGDREIYEQYF.

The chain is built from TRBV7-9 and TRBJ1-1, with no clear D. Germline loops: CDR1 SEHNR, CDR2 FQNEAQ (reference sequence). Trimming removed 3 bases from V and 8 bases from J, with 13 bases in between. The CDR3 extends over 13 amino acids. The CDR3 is CASSLYSGNEAFF. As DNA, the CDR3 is TGTGCCAGCAGCTTGTACAGCGGAAACGAAGCTTTCTTT.

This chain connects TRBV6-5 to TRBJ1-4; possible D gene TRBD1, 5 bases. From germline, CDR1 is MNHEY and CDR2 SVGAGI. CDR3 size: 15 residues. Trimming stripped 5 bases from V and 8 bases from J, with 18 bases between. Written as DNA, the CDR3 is TGTGCCAGCAGTCCCTGGACACGTTTGCGGGAAAAACTGTTTTTT. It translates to CASSPWTRLREKLFF.

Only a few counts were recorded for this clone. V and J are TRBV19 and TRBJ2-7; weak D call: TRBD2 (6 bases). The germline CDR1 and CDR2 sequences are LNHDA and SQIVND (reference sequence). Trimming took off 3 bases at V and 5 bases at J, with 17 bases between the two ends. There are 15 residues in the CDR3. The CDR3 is CASSIGGLPPDEQYF. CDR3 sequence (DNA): TGTGCCAGTAGTATCGGGGGACTCCCCCCCGACGAGCAGTACTTC. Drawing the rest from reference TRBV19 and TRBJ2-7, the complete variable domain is DGGITQSPKYLFRKEGQNVTLSCEQNLNHDAMYWYRQDPGQGLRLIYYSQIVNDFQKGDIAEGYSVSREKKESFPLTVTSAQKNPTAFYLCASSIGGLPPDEQYFGPGTRLTVT.

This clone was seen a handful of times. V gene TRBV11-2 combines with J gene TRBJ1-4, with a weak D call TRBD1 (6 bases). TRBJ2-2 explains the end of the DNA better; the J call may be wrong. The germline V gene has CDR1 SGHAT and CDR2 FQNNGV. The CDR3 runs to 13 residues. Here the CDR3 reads CASSLTDRGELFF. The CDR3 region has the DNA TGTGCCAGCAGCTTAACCGACAGGGGGGAGCTGTTTTTT.

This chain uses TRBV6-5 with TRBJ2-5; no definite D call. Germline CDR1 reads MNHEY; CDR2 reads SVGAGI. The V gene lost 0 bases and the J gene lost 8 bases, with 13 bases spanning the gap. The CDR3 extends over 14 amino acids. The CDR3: CASSYSSGSGTQYF. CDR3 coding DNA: TGTGCCAGCAGTTACTCTTCAGGTTCAGGAACCCAGTACTTC.

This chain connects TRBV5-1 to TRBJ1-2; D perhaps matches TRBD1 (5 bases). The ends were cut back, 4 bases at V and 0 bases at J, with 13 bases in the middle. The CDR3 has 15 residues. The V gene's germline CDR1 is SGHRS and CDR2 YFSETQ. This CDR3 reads CASSLGATANYGYTF. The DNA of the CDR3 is TGCGCCAGCAGCCTTGGGGCAACGGCTAACTATGGCTACACCTTC.

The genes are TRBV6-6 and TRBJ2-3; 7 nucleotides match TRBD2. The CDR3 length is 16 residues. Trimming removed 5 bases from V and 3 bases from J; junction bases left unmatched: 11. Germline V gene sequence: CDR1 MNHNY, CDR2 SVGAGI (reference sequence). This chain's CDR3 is CASSRLAGTATDTQYF. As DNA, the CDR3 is TGTGCCAGCAGTCGACTAGCTGGAACGGCTACAGATACGCAGTATTTT.

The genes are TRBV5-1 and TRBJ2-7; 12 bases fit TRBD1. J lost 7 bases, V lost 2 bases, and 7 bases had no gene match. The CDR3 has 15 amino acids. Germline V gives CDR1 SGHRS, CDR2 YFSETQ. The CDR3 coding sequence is TGCGCCAGCAGCTTAGCGGGACAGGGGGCTATTGAGCAGTACTTC. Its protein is CASSLAGQGAIEQYF.

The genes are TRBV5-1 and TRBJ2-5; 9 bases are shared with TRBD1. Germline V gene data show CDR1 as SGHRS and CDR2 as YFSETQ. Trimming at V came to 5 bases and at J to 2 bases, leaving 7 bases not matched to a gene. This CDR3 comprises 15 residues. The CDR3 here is CASRYGTGRQETQYF. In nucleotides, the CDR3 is TGCGCCAGCAGATACGGGACAGGGCGGCAAGAGACCCAGTACTTC.

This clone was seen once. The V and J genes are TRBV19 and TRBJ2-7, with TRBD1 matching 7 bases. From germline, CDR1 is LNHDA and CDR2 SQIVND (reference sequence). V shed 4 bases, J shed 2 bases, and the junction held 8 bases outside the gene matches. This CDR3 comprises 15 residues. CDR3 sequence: CASSTNRGPPYEQYF. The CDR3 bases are TGTGCCAGTAGTACTAACAGGGGACCCCCCTACGAGCAGTACTTC.

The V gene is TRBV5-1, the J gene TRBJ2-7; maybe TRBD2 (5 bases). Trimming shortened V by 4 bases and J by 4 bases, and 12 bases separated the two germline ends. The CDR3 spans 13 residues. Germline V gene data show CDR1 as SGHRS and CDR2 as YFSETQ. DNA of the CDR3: TGCGCCAGCAGCCGAGGACGGGATTACGAGCAGTACTTC. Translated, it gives CASSRGRDYEQYF.

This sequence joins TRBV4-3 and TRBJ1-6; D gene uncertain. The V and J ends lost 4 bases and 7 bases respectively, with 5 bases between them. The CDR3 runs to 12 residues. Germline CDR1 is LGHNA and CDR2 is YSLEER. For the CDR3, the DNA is TGCGCCAGCAGCCCCGGGAATTCACCCCTCCACTTT. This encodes CASSPGNSPLHF.